The present TCR beta chain was sequenced within a study of beta chain features in type 1 diabetes. Overall study findings and caveats: Resolution of whether HLA type affects TCRB rearrangement was not achieved here.

Expressed TCRB transcripts were sequenced because the isolated RNA had all been reverse transcribed beforehand. Assay: immunoSEQ multiplex PCR; the TCRdb copy retains only in-frame clones and omits some. The sample lists under 550,000 clones, 10% to 12% occurring once. The CDR3 covers 12 residues. V gave up 3 bases and J gave up 4 bases, with 6 bases separating them. Germline-derived CDR1 and CDR2 are SGHTA and FQGNSA. Points on this clone: Its antigen is currently unknown.

The V gene is TRBV7-2, the J gene TRBJ2-5, with D hard to call. The TCR originated in a young woman in good health. Sequencing used naive CD4+ T cells from blood. CDR3: CASSFDIETQYF. Written as DNA, the CDR3 is TGTGCCAGCAGCTTCGATATAGAGACCCAGTACTTC.